Given below is one T cell receptor (beta chain) in context. The antigen remains undetermined. The data originate from a study of cytomegalovirus exposure and HLA in healthy donors. General study points: Common viral pathogens (according to a later analysis) appeared linked to several of the most significant clusters. No immune exposure information besides CMV serostatus was available.

PCR used 60 Vbeta primers and 13 Jbeta primers. As handled by the study authors: In a later analysis, around 12 million of 83 million or so unique beta chains occurred in at least two donors. Generated by immunoSEQ multiplex PCR, the TCRdb table keeps only in-frame clones and is missing some. V, J and clone size reflect that table, while D and trimming were determined from the DNA. Of about 160,000 clones in the sample, approximately 67% were seen once. V gave up 1 base and J gave up 1 base; unmatched junction bases: 3. This CDR3 has 15 amino acids. Looked up from germline, CDR1 is SGHTA and CDR2 is FQGTGA.

J is TRBJ1-2 and V is TRBV7-3; TRBD1 matches at 7 bases. Sequencing was performed on PBMCs. The sequence derives from a woman between 18 and 29 years old in good health and CMV-seropositive. CDR3 region: CASSLRGDSNYGYTF. Written as DNA, the CDR3 is TGTGCCAGCAGCTTAAGAGGGGACAGTAACTATGGCTACACCTTC.